This record looks at one TCR beta chain sequence and its context. Its antigen is unidentified. Produced via immunoSEQ multiplex PCR; TCRdb's table is partial and in-frame only. The table lists approximately 2,300,000 clones, 85% to 95% of them singletons, with approximately 0.41% in the top ten. Trimming cost V 6 bases and J 0 bases; bases outside gene matches: 11. Germline-derived CDR1 and CDR2 are KGHSH and LQKENI. The CDR3 is 17 residues long. The data derive from a study of shared clonotypes between healthy human individuals. Study findings and constraints: Relative to memory subsets, naive subsets generally showed larger estimated richness.

The clonotype originates from a man between 18 and 35 years old in good health. Some clones in this sample may be carry-over from other donors' samples. This rearrangement joins TRBV18 to TRBJ2-3; 8 positions match TRBD2. Sequencing was done on a sample of naive CD4+ T cells from PBMCs. As to subset: CD45RA+ positively selected. The CDR3 coding sequence is TGTGCCAGCTCCTCCTCAACTAGCGGAGTAAGCACAGATACGCAGTATTTT. Translated: CASSSSTSGVSTDTQYF.